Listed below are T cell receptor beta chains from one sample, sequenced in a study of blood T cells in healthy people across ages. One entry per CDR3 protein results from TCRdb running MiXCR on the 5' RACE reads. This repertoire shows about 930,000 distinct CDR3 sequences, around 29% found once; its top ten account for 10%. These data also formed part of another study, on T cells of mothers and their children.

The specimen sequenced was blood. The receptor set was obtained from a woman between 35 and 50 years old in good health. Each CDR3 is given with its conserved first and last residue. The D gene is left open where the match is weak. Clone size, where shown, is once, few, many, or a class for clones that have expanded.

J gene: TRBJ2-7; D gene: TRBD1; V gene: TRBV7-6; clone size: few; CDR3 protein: CASSSSGTGSDEQYF; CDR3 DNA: TGTGCCAGCAGCTCCTCCGGGACAGGGTCTGACGAGCAGTACTTC
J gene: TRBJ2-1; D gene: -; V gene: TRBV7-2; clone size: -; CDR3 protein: CASSLGLVGGLRPSEQFF; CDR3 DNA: TGTGCCAGCAGCTTAGGACTAGTGGGGGGCCTAAGGCCGTCTGAGCAGTTCTTC
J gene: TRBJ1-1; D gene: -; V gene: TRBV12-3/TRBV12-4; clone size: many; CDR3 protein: CASSLVGGGTEAFF; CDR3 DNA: TGTGCCAGCAGTCTAGTAGGGGGGGGCACTGAAGCTTTCTTT
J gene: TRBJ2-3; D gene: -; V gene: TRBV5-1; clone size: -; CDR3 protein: CASSLVTSLNTDTQYF; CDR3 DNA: TGCGCCAGCAGCTTGGTTACCAGCTTGAACACAGATACGCAGTATTTT
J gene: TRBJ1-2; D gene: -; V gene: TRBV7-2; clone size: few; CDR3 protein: CASSFAGTDYGYTF; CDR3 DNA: TGTGCCAGCAGCTTTGCAGGGACGGACTATGGCTACACCTTC
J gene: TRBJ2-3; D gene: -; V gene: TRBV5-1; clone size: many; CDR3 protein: CASSLMGTMTSTDTQYF; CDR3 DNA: TGCGCCAGCAGCCTGATGGGGACGATGACTAGCACAGATACGCAGTATTTT
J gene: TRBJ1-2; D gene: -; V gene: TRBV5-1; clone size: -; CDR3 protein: CASSLESDNYGYTF; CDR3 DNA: TGCGCCAGCAGCTTGGAATCAGATAACTATGGCTACACCTTC
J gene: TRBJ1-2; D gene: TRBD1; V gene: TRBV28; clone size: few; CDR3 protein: CASSNPPTGAYGYTF; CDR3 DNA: TGTGCCAGCAGCAACCCACCGACAGGGGCCTATGGCTACACCTTC
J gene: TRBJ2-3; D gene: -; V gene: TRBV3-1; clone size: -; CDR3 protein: CASSQFAGSTDTQYF; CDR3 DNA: TGTGCCAGCAGCCAATTTGCGGGGAGCACAGATACGCAGTATTTT
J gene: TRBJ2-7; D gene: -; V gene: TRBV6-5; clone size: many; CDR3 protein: CASSSLSYEQYF; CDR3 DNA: TGTGCCAGCAGTTCCCTTTCCTACGAGCAGTACTTC
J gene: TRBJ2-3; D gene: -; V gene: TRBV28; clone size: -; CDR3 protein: CASRGASTGTDTQYF; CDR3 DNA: TGTGCCAGCCGCGGGGCGTCCACGGGAACAGATACGCAGTATTTT
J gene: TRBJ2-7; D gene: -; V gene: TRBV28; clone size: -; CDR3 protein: CASSPQGRLAYEQYF; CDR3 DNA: TGTGCCAGCAGTCCACAGGGCCGCCTAGCCTACGAGCAGTACTTC
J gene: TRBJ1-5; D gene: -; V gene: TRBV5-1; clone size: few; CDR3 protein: CASSLYPGVEPQHF; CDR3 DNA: TGCGCCAGCAGCTTATACCCTGGAGTTGAGCCCCAGCATTTT
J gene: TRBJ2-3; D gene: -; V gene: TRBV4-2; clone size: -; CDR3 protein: CASSQDGTRSDTQYF; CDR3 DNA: TGTGCCAGCAGCCAAGACGGCACACGGTCAGATACGCAGTATTTT
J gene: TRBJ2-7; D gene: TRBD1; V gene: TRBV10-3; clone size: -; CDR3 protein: CAISGDRAEQYF; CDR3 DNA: TGTGCCATCAGTGGGGACAGGGCCGAGCAGTACTTC
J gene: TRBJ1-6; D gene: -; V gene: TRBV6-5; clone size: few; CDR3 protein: CASSYSERGLNSPLHF; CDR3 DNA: TGTGCCAGCAGTTACTCCGAGAGGGGTCTCAATTCACCCCTCCACTTT
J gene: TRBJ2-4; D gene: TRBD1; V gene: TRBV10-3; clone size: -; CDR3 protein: CAISDRTGPFEQYF; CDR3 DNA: TGTGCCATCAGTGACAGGACAGGGCCCTTTGAGCAGTACTTC
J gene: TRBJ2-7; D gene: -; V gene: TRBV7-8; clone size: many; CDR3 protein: CASSSVPGLIDEQYF; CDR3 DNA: TGTGCCAGCAGCTCCGTCCCGGGACTGATTGACGAGCAGTACTTC
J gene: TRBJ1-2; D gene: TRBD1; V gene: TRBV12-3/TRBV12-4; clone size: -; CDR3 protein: CASKFAGTDRGYTF; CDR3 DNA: TGTGCCAGCAAATTTGCCGGGACAGATCGCGGCTACACCTTC
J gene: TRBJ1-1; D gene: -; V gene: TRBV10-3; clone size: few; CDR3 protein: CAISEEGAGNTEAFF; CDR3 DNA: TGTGCCATCAGTGAGGAAGGGGCAGGAAACACTGAAGCTTTCTTT
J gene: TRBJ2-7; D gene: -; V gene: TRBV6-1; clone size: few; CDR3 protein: CTSSVGLYEQYF; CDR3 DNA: TGTACCAGCAGTGTAGGACTCTACGAGCAGTACTTC
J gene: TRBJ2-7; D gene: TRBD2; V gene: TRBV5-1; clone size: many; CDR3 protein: CASSPTLAGAAYEQYF; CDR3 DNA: TGCGCCAGCAGCCCTACACTAGCGGGGGCGGCCTACGAGCAGTACTTC
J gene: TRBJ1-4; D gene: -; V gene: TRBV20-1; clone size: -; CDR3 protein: CSARDLSVANEKLFF; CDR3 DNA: TGCAGTGCTAGAGACCTATCTGTAGCTAATGAAAAACTGTTTTTT
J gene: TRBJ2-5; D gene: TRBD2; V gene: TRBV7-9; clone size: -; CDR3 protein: CASSLGWRGKEETQYF; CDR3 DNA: TGTGCCAGCAGCTTGGGTTGGCGGGGGAAAGAAGAGACCCAGTACTTC
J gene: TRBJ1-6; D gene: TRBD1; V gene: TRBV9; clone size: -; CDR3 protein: CASSVDTGASPLHF; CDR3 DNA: TGTGCCAGCAGCGTAGATACAGGGGCTTCACCCCTCCACTTT
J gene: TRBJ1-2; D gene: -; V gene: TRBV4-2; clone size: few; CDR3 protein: CASSQELQVSNYGYTF; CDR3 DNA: TGTGCCAGCAGCCAAGAATTACAGGTCTCCAACTATGGCTACACCTTC
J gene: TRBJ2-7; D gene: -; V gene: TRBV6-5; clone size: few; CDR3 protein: CASSYAGTVAYEQYF; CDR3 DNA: TGTGCCAGCAGTTACGCCGGGACCGTGGCCTACGAGCAGTACTTC
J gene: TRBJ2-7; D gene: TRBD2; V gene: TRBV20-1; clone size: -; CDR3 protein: CSALRVAGAYEQYF; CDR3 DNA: TGCAGTGCTCTTAGGGTAGCGGGGGCCTACGAGCAGTACTTC
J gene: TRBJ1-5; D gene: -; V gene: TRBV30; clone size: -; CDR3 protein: CAWSPGGRQPQHF; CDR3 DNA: TGTGCCTGGAGTCCGGGGGGCAGGCAGCCCCAGCATTTT
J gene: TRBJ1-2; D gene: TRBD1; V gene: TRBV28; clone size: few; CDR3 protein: CASDSGARGRWSHGYTF; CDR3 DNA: TGTGCCAGCGATAGTGGGGCCAGGGGGCGATGGAGCCATGGCTACACCTTC
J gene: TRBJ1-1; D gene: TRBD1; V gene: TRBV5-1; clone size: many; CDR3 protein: CASSSDRGNTEAFF; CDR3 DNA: TGTGCCAGCAGTTCAGACAGGGGGAACACTGAAGCTTTCTTT
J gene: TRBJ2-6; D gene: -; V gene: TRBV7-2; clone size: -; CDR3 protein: CASSLAGGGANVRTF; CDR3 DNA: TGTGCCAGCAGCTTAGCGGGGGGAGGAGCCAACGTCCGGACTTTC
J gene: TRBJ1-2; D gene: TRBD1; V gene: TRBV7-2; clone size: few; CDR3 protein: CASSLGRTGVSYGYTF; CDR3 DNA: TGTGCCAGCAGCTTAGGGAGGACAGGGGTGTCCTATGGCTACACCTTC
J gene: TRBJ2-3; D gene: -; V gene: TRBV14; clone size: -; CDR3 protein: CASSARTAWGDTQYF; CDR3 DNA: TGTGCCAGCAGCGCCCGGACCGCCTGGGGGGATACGCAGTATTTT
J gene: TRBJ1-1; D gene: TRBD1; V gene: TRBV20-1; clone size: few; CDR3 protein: CSARPGTDRSEAFF; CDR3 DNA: TGCAGTGCTCGACCCGGGACAGACCGTAGCGAAGCTTTCTTT
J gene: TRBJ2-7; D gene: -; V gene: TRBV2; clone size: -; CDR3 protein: CASSVDRRYEQYF; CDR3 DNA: TGTGCCAGCAGTGTAGACAGGAGGTACGAGCAGTACTTC
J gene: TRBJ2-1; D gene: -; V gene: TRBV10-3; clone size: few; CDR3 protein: CAISDVDRAYEQFF; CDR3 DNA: TGTGCCATCAGTGATGTAGACAGAGCCTACGAGCAGTTCTTC
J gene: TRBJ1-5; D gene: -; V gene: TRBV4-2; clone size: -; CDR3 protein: CASSQVTQGRGEPQHF; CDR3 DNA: TGTGCCAGCAGCCAAGTGACGCAGGGCCGAGGGGAGCCCCAGCATTTT
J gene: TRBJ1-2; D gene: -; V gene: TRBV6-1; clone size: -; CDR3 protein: CASSEGTGWDYGYTF; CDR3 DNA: TGTGCCAGCAGTGAAGGAACAGGGTGGGACTATGGCTACACCTTC
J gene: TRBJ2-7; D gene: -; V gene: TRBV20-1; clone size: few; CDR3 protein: CSGKDGEAYEQYF; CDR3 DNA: TGCAGTGGCAAAGACGGGGAAGCCTACGAGCAGTACTTC
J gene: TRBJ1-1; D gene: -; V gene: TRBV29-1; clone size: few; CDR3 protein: CSVGQSMNTEAFF; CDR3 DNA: TGCAGCGTTGGACAGTCCATGAACACTGAAGCTTTCTTT
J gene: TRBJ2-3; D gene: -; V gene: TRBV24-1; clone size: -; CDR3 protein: CATSGTFLPGTDTQYF; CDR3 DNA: TGTGCCACCAGTGGAACGTTTTTACCGGGGACAGATACGCAGTATTTT
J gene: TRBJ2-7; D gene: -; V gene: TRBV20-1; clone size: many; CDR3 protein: CSAVDYEQYF; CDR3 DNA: TGCAGTGCGGTGGACTACGAGCAGTACTTC
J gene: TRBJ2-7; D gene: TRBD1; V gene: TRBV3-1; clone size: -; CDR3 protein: CASSRGGAGGRHEQYF; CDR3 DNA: TGTGCCAGCAGCCGAGGTGGGGCAGGGGGCCGTCACGAGCAGTACTTC